These 16 T cell receptor beta chains originate from one sample sequenced in a study of blood T cells in healthy people across ages. The second PCR ran roughly 6 to 11 cycles with a sample-barcoded 5' primer and J-beta primers. TCRdb independently ran MiXCR on the 5' RACE reads; one entry per CDR3 protein. The profile shows 1.8 million or so distinct CDR3 sequences, about two fifths of them singletons. Sample: blood. These receptors all stem from a human donor in good health.

This clonotype has just a few counts. This rearrangement joins TRBV2 to TRBJ1-5; D not certain. The germline V and J ends were trimmed by 4 bases and 5 bases, with 12 bases remaining between them. The germline gives CDR1 SNHLY, CDR2 FYNNEI. CDR3 length equals 14 residues. Written as DNA, the CDR3 is TGTGCCAGCAGTGGACTGCCTGAGCATCAGCCCCAGCATTTT. It specifies CASSGLPEHQPQHF.

This clonotype was found a few times. The chain combines TRBV11-2 with TRBJ1-2; D perhaps matches TRBD1 (5 bases). Trimming took off 5 bases at V and 4 bases at J, with 11 bases between the two ends. The CDR3 spans 13 residues. Per germline, CDR1 SGHAT and CDR2 FQNNGV. The CDR3 sequence: CASSKRGTYGYTF. For the CDR3, the DNA is TGTGCCAGCAGCAAACGGGGGACCTATGGCTACACCTTC.

This clonotype was observed once. This chain links TRBV3-1 with TRBJ2-2; 7 bases are shared with TRBD2. This CDR3 spans 15 amino acids. Germline CDR1 is LGHDT and CDR2 is YNNKEL (reference sequence). After removal of 5 bases from V and 7 bases from J, the junction contained 10 bases not matched to a gene. CDR3 amino acids: CASSLEGGPVGELFF. The DNA for the CDR3 is TGTGCCAGCAGCTTAGAGGGAGGGCCCGTCGGGGAGCTGTTTTTT.

This clonotype was found a few times. This chain uses TRBV28 with TRBJ1-1; no clear D. Germline CDR1 is MDHEN and CDR2 is SYDVKM. This CDR3 contains 12 residues. Trimming removed 2 bases from V and 7 bases from J, with 8 bases in between. In nucleotides, the CDR3 is TGTGCCAGCAGTTTAGTGGGCAGTGAAGCTTTCTTT. Its protein product is CASSLVGSEAFF.

The gene calls are TRBV4-2 and TRBJ2-5; D unclear. CDR3 size: 17 residues. Germline CDR1 is LGHNA and CDR2 is YNFKEQ. Trimming took 0 bases from V and 2 from J, leaving 16 bases between them. The CDR3 DNA is TGTGCCAGCAGCCAAGAAAGGATGGGAACAGTTCAAGAGACCCAGTACTTC. Residues: CASSQERMGTVQETQYF.

The chain joins TRBV18 to TRBJ1-1; D gene ambiguous. Trimming cost V 7 bases and J 6 bases, with 15 bases left between them. Germline assignment: CDR1 KGHSH and CDR2 LQKENI. The CDR3 has 13 residues. The CDR3 sequence: CASYHPREAEAFF. The DNA of the CDR3 is TGTGCCAGCTACCACCCTCGGGAAGCTGAAGCTTTCTTT.

V gene TRBV7-6 combines with J gene TRBJ1-6; 9 nucleotides agree with TRBD1. The CDR3 sequence is 15 residues long. Germline V lookup: CDR1 SGHVS, CDR2 FNYEAQ. V lost 3 bases, J lost 5 bases, and 2 bases stayed unmatched. CDR3 sequence: CASSFGTGHNSPLHF. Here the CDR3 DNA reads TGTGCCAGCAGCTTTGGGACAGGGCATAATTCACCCCTCCACTTT.

In DNA, the CDR3 is TGTGCCAGCAGTTACCTTCCCGCCGGGGTTGGGGAAGCCCAGCATTTT. This translates into CASSYLPAGVGEAQHF. The chain links TRBV6-2 or TRBV6-3 to TRBJ1-5; no definite D call. CDR3 length: 16 amino acids. Germline loops: CDR1 MNHEY, CDR2 SVGEGT. The V gene lost 2 bases and the J gene lost 11 bases, with 22 bases spanning the gap.

The chain carries TRBV20-1 and TRBJ2-7; the match to TRBD2 covers 7 bases. This CDR3 is 16 amino acids long. Germline V CDR1 and CDR2: DFQATT, SNEGSKA (reference sequence). Trimming took 0 bases from V and 3 from J; bases not matched to a gene: 11. The CDR3 coding sequence is TGCAGTGCTAGAGATGGGGACTATAATCCGAACTACGAGCAGTACTTC. This translates into CSARDGDYNPNYEQYF.

As regards this clonotype: In this CDR3 the conserved last residue, phenylalanine or tryptophan, is missing, so a read error is likely. The genes are TRBV20-1 and TRBJ1-2; D is unresolved. With 3 bases removed from V and 4 bases from J, the gap between germline ends came to 12 bases. CDR1 is DFQATT and CDR2 is SNEGSKA in the germline V gene (reference sequence). The CDR3 consists of 13 residues. The CDR3 bases are TGCAGTGCTAGTGTGGCCGAAGGCTATGGCTACACCCTC. This sequence encodes CSASVAEGYGYTL.

This clonotype showed up many times. The chain links TRBV7-9 to TRBJ2-7, with D possibly being TRBD1 (6 bases). The ends were cut back, 5 bases at V and 4 bases at J, with 12 bases in the middle. The CDR3 runs to 13 residues. The germline gives CDR1 SEHNR, CDR2 FQNEAQ (reference sequence). The CDR3 loop is CASSRDQGYEQYF. The CDR3 DNA sequence: TGTGCCAGCAGCCGAGACCAGGGGTACGAGCAGTACTTC.

This clonotype occurred a few times. The chain links TRBV5-1 to TRBJ1-5; D is undetermined. This CDR3 is built from 14 residues. V shed 1 base and J shed 7 bases, with 12 bases lying between them. CDR1 and CDR2 (germline): SGHRS, YFSETQ. The CDR3 DNA sequence: TGCGCCAGCAGCTTGTACAGCACCGAACAGCCCCAGCATTTT. This encodes CASSLYSTEQPQHF.

In its sample, this clonotype was seen many times. This sequence joins TRBV6-2 or TRBV6-3 and TRBJ2-1, with TRBD2 matching 7 bases. The germline V gene encodes CDR1 MNHEY and CDR2 SVGEGT. The junction had 4 bases not matched to a gene; V was cut back by 0 bases and J by 5 bases. The CDR3 has 15 residues. CDR3 sequence: CASSYSWGGNNEQFF. DNA for the CDR3: TGTGCCAGCAGTTACTCCTGGGGGGGAAACAATGAGCAGTTCTTC.

This clonotype was seen more than once but under ten times. The V and J genes are TRBV10-3 and TRBJ2-5; 7 nucleotides agree with TRBD2. Germline CDR1 and CDR2: ENHRY and SYGVKD. This CDR3 region has 18 residues. J lost 1 base, V lost 2 bases, and 13 bases had no gene match. CDR3 sequence: CAISEAFPGTKVQETQYF. In DNA, the CDR3 is TGTGCCATCAGTGAGGCCTTCCCCGGGACTAAGGTCCAAGAGACCCAGTACTTC.

The chain couples TRBV2 to TRBJ2-1; TRBD1 is a possible D gene (6 bases). Germline V gene lookup returns CDR1 SNHLY and CDR2 FYNNEI. V lost 4 bases and J lost 5, with 24 bases in between. The CDR3 length is 18 residues. In DNA, the CDR3 is TGTGCCAGCAGTGTACGGGCAGGGGAGCCTCGAAAAAACAATGAGCAGTTCTTC. Amino acid sequence: CASSVRAGEPRKNNEQFF.

This clonotype has a handful of counts. J is TRBJ1-2 and V is TRBV7-8, with D maybe TRBD1 (6 bases). Trimming stripped 4 bases from V and 8 bases from J, with 14 bases between. CDR3 length equals 13 residues. From germline, CDR1 is SGHVS and CDR2 FQNEAQ. CDR3 sequence (DNA): TGTGCCAGCAGCTCCAACTACGGACAGGGCTACACCTTC. This sequence encodes CASSSNYGQGYTF.